These 28 T cell receptor beta chains share one sample of origin, sequenced in a study of OX40 agonist ivuxolimab in advanced cancers. The protocol was immunoSEQ multiplex PCR, while the TCRdb copy is restricted to in-frame clones and leaves out a portion. The sample holds roughly 90,000 clones, roughly 93% seen once. Source: CD4+ or CD8+ T cells sorted from blood, taken in a trial of the OX40 agonist ivuxolimab. These TCRs come from an adult with an advanced solid tumor such as melanoma, head and neck, liver or kidney cancer.

The chain uses TRBV20-1 and TRBJ2-1; a possible D gene is TRBD1 (5 bases). This CDR3 comprises 11 residues. Germline CDR1 and CDR2: DFQATT and SNEGSKA (reference sequence). Trimming removed 7 bases from V and 5 bases from J, with 9 bases in between. The CDR3 DNA sequence: TGCAGTGAAGGGGTCAACAATGAGCAGTTCTTC. Its protein product is CSEGVNNEQFF.

The chain links TRBV5-5 to TRBJ2-7, with 14 bases matching TRBD2. Trimming removed 5 bases from V and 7 bases from J; junction bases left unmatched: 5. CDR1 is SGHKS, CDR2 YYEKEE, per germline (reference sequence). The CDR3 has 14 amino acids. The CDR3 bases are TGTGCCAGCAGGGGACTAGCGGGGGCAGTGGAGCAGTACTTC. Translating it yields CASRGLAGAVEQYF.

The chain combines TRBV9 with TRBJ2-7; no reliable D call. The CDR3 is 14 amino acids. Trimming left V 2 bases short and J 2 bases short, with 11 bases between. The germline V gene has CDR1 SGDLS and CDR2 YYNGEE. CDR3 DNA: TGTGCCAGCAGCGTTGGACCCCAAACCTACGAGCAGTACTTC. Translation gives CASSVGPQTYEQYF. Looking up the rest from reference TRBV9 and TRBJ2-7 gives the full variable domain: DSGVTQTPKHLITATGQRVTLRCSPRSGDLSVYWYQQSLDQGLQFLIQYYNGEERAKGNILERFSAQQFPDLHSELNLSSLELGDSALYFCASSVGPQTYEQYFGPGTRLTVT.

V and J are TRBV5-1 and TRBJ2-4; D unclear. This CDR3 region has 15 residues. The V end was cut by 0 bases, the J end by 5 bases, with 12 bases between. Germline V lookup: CDR1 SGHRS, CDR2 YFSETQ. The CDR3 is CASSLVGSDENIQYF. Written as DNA, the CDR3 is TGCGCCAGCAGCTTGGTTGGGTCTGATGAAAACATTCAGTACTTC.

The CDR3, as DNA: TGTGCCAGCAGTGCTCCTGGCACAGATACGCAGTATTTT. Translating gives CASSAPGTDTQYF. This chain connects TRBV6-5 to TRBJ2-3, with D unclear. V was trimmed by 5 bases and J by 1 base, leaving 7 bases between them. The germline gives CDR1 MNHEY, CDR2 SVGAGI. The CDR3 loop spans 13 amino acids.

The rearrangement joins TRBV4-3 to TRBJ2-1; perhaps TRBD2 as D (6 bases). The CDR3 loop spans 17 amino acids. The V gene's germline CDR1 is LGHNA and CDR2 YSLEER. Trimming took off 0 bases at V and 2 bases at J, with 14 bases between the two ends. CDR3 in DNA: TGCGCCAGCAGCCAAGATATGAGGCGGGGCACCTACAATGAGCAGTTCTTC. Its protein product is CASSQDMRRGTYNEQFF.

The V call is TRBV5-1, the J call TRBJ2-4; 8 nucleotides match TRBD1. This CDR3 comprises 15 residues. The V gene's germline CDR1 is SGHRS and CDR2 YFSETQ. V trimming: 0 bases; J trimming: 10 bases; junction bases outside the gene matches: 9. The DNA of the CDR3 is TGCGCCAGCAGCTTGGATTCGACAGGGGTTGGGATTCAGTACTTC. Translating it yields CASSLDSTGVGIQYF.

V gene TRBV7-9 combines with J gene TRBJ1-1, with D perhaps TRBD1 (5 bases). Germline-derived CDR1 and CDR2 are SEHNR and FQNEAQ (reference sequence). This CDR3 region has 13 residues. Between the trimmed V and J ends, which lost 2 bases and 1 base, there was a span of 5 bases. The CDR3 DNA follows: TGTGCCAGCAGCTTAAGGGGGAACACTGAAGCTTTCTTT. Translation: CASSLRGNTEAFF. The full variable domain, completed using reference TRBV7-9 and TRBJ1-1, is DTGVSQNPRHKITKRGQNVTFRCDPISEHNRLYWYRQTLGQGPEFLTYFQNEAQLEKSRLLSDRFSAERPKGSFSTLEIQRTEQGDSAMYLCASSLRGNTEAFFGQGTRLTVV.

The chain is built from TRBV5-8 and TRBJ2-2; the match to TRBD1 covers 9 bases. The CDR3 runs to 14 residues. CDR1 SGHTS and CDR2 YDEGEE come from the germline V gene. Unmatched junction bases numbered 5, after V lost 5 bases and J lost 6 bases. CDR3 amino acids: CASRRRTGAGELFF. DNA for the CDR3: TGTGCCAGCAGGCGAAGGACAGGGGCCGGGGAGCTGTTTTTT.

The chain is built from TRBV5-1 and TRBJ2-7; 8 bases are a match to TRBD1. The CDR3 sequence is 15 residues long. Looked up from germline, CDR1 is SGHRS and CDR2 is YFSETQ. The V gene end was trimmed by 0 bases and the J gene end by 7 bases; junction bases not matched to a gene: 9. The CDR3 DNA sequence: TGCGCCAGCAGCTTGGATAGGCAGGGGGCGGGGGAGCAGTACTTC. Translation: CASSLDRQGAGEQYF. The full variable domain, with the rest looked up from reference TRBV5-1 and TRBJ2-7, is KAGVTQTPRYLIKTRGQQVTLSCSPISGHRSVSWYQQTPGQGLQFLFEYFSETQRNKGNFPGRFSGRQFSNSRSEMNVSTLELGDSALYLCASSLDRQGAGEQYFGPGTRLTVT.

The V and J genes are TRBV2 and TRBJ2-7; D perhaps matches TRBD1 (6 bases). Germline V CDR1 and CDR2: SNHLY, FYNNEI. This CDR3 is built from 14 residues. Trimming stripped 5 bases from V and 1 base from J, with 12 bases between. This CDR3 is CASSTGTMSYEQYF. The CDR3 DNA reads TGTGCCAGCAGTACCGGGACAATGTCCTACGAGCAGTACTTC.

The chain recombines TRBV5-4 with TRBJ2-3, with D possibly TRBD2 on 5 matching bases. The CDR3 is made up of 17 amino acids. Germline loops: CDR1 SGHNT, CDR2 YYREEE (reference sequence). V lost 1 base to trimming and J lost 6 bases, with 21 bases between them. In nucleotides, the CDR3 is TGTGCCAGCAGCTTGAATCCGGGGTCCCGGGGTGGTGATACGCAGTATTTT. As protein: CASSLNPGSRGGDTQYF.

The V gene is TRBV5-1, the J gene TRBJ1-4, with 8 bases fitting TRBD1. The V gene's germline CDR1 is SGHRS and CDR2 YFSETQ. The V gene end was trimmed by 3 bases and the J gene end by 6 bases; junction bases not matched to a gene: 4. The CDR3 covers 14 residues. CDR3 sequence: CASSSGQGHEKLFF. Written as DNA, the CDR3 is TGCGCCAGCAGCTCCGGACAGGGACATGAAAAACTGTTTTTT.

This clone was picked up one time. The chain recombines TRBV28 with TRBJ2-7; D unresolved. Germline values: CDR1 MDHEN, CDR2 SYDVKM. V was trimmed by 3 bases and J by 4 bases, leaving 7 bases between them. The CDR3 extends over 12 amino acids. The DNA of the CDR3 is TGTGCCAGCAGTTTTTCGGAATACGAGCAGTACTTC. Translated: CASSFSEYEQYF.

The DNA for the CDR3 is TGTGCCAGCCGTCCCTGGGGGACAGGCGAGAGCAATCAGCCCCAGCATTTT. This encodes CASRPWGTGESNQPQHF. This chain uses TRBV19 with TRBJ1-5; 8 bases agree with TRBD1. With V trimmed by 9 bases and J by 1 base, 14 bases remained unmatched. Germline V gene data show CDR1 as LNHDA and CDR2 as SQIVND (reference sequence). This CDR3 has 17 residues.

V gene TRBV5-6 combines with J gene TRBJ1-4, with 7 positions matching TRBD1. The CDR3 covers 14 residues. Germline lookup yields CDR1 SGHDT and CDR2 YYEEEE. V shed 4 bases and J 7 bases; nucleotides not matched to a gene: 7. The CDR3 spells CASSQTGVGEKLFF. Written as DNA, the CDR3 is TGTGCCAGCAGCCAAACAGGGGTCGGTGAAAAACTGTTTTTT.

The V and J genes are TRBV9 and TRBJ2-5, with a weak D call TRBD2 (5 bases). CDR3 size: 14 residues. The V gene's germline CDR1 is SGDLS and CDR2 YYNGEE. Trimming left V 3 bases short and J 5 bases short, with 14 bases between. CDR3 loop: CASSARGSPETQYF. The CDR3 DNA reads as TGTGCCAGCAGCGCTCGAGGGAGCCCCGAGACCCAGTACTTC.

This clone was recorded only once. Distinct nucleotide sequences in the sample also encode this CDR3. The chain employs TRBV18 and TRBJ2-1, with unresolved D. The CDR3 is made up of 15 amino acids. CDR1 KGHSH and CDR2 LQKENI come from the germline V gene. Trimming removed 3 bases from V and 2 bases from J, with 11 bases in between. CDR3 in DNA: TGTGCCAGCTCACCTTCTAGGGCGACCTACAATGAGCAGTTCTTC. Encoded protein: CASSPSRATYNEQFF.

This clone was detected a few times. The chain recombines TRBV27 with TRBJ2-1; D is perhaps TRBD2 (6 bases). V was cut by 8 bases and J by 0 bases, with 14 bases left in between. Looked up from germline, CDR1 is MNHEY and CDR2 is SMNVEV (reference sequence). The CDR3 spans 15 residues. The CDR3 loop reads CASLRAGSSYNEQFF. CDR3 DNA sequence: TGTGCCAGCTTGCGTGCGGGGAGCTCCTACAATGAGCAGTTCTTC.

This chain uses TRBV6-1 with TRBJ1-5; D is uncertain. Per germline, CDR1 MNHNS and CDR2 SASEGT. V was cut by 2 bases and J by 6 bases, with 14 bases left in between. The CDR3 is made up of 15 amino acids. CDR3 bases: TGTGCCAGCAGTGAATCCCATCGGTGGGTTCAGCCCCAGCATTTT. Encoded protein: CASSESHRWVQPQHF.

This clone was recorded once. The chain has TRBV6-5 and TRBJ2-7; TRBD2 matches 8 bases. This CDR3 contains 14 residues. The germline CDR1 and CDR2 sequences are MNHEY and SVGAGI. The V gene end was trimmed by 4 bases and the J gene end by 7 bases; junction bases not matched to a gene: 9. The chain's CDR3 is CASSFREGTGEQYF. The CDR3 nucleotides are TGTGCCAGCAGTTTTCGGGAGGGAACGGGGGAGCAGTACTTC.

The chain carries TRBV7-3 and TRBJ1-5; TRBD1 is a possible D gene (5 bases). This CDR3 is built from 15 residues. Trimming shortened V by 2 bases and J by 7 bases, and 15 bases separated the two germline ends. Germline V CDR1 and CDR2: SGHTA, FQGTGA. This CDR3 reads CASSLEDSEVQPQHF. The CDR3 DNA reads as TGTGCCAGCAGCTTAGAAGACAGTGAGGTGCAGCCCCAGCATTTT.

J is TRBJ2-5 and V is TRBV5-4; 10 positions agree with TRBD2. Germline CDR1 reads SGHNT; CDR2 reads YYREEE (reference sequence). V lost 5 bases, J lost 4 bases, and 11 bases stayed unmatched. CDR3 size: 16 residues. This chain's CDR3 is CASSQPLAGGRETQYF. The CDR3 region has the DNA TGTGCCAGCAGTCAGCCCTTAGCGGGAGGAAGAGAGACCCAGTACTTC.

This rearrangement joins TRBV5-4 to TRBJ2-1, with D possibly matching TRBD2 (5 bases). The CDR3 covers 11 residues. Germline lookup yields CDR1 SGHNT and CDR2 YYREEE (reference sequence). Trimming left V 9 bases short and J 4 bases short, with 8 bases between. The CDR3 nucleotides read TGTGCCACCCAGCGGTACAATGAGCAGTTCTTC. Residues: CATQRYNEQFF.

This chain links TRBV2 with TRBJ1-6; 8 bases line up with TRBD1. The germline V gene encodes CDR1 SNHLY and CDR2 FYNNEI. The CDR3 is made up of 12 amino acids. The trim removed 6 bases at V and 14 bases at J, leaving 6 bases unmatched. CDR3 protein: CASRQGARSLHF. The DNA for the CDR3 is TGTGCCAGCAGGCAGGGGGCGCGGTCCCTCCACTTT.

This clone appeared a few times. The chain employs TRBV19 and TRBJ1-1; 8 bases fit TRBD1. The CDR3 sequence is 13 residues long. Germline V gene lookup returns CDR1 LNHDA and CDR2 SQIVND (reference sequence). The junction had 6 bases not matched to a gene; V was cut back by 6 bases and J by 6 bases. The CDR3 here is CASSLDRGPEAFF. CDR3 DNA sequence: TGTGCCAGTAGCCTCGACAGGGGCCCTGAAGCTTTCTTT.

The V gene is TRBV7-2, the J gene TRBJ2-2; D not certain. CDR1 is SGHTA and CDR2 is FQGNSA in the germline V gene. V lost 2 bases, J lost 9 bases, and 7 bases lay in between. The CDR3 covers 12 residues. The CDR3 here is CASSLRLWELFF. The CDR3 region has the DNA TGTGCCAGCAGCTTACGGTTGTGGGAGCTGTTTTTT.

The gene calls are TRBV5-1 and TRBJ2-2, with 8 positions matching TRBD1. V lost 4 bases and J lost 5; bases outside the gene matches: 4. This CDR3 contains 14 residues. The germline V gene encodes CDR1 SGHRS and CDR2 YFSETQ. For the CDR3, the DNA is TGCGCCAGCAGCCCGAGGACAGGGACCGGGGAGCTGTTTTTT. Protein: CASSPRTGTGELFF.